One sample yielded the 24 T cell receptor beta chains listed below, sequenced in a study of T cell responses to AZD1222 COVID-19 vaccine. Profiled with immunoSEQ multiplex PCR; TCRdb holds only in-frame clones, not every one. The sample lists about 75,000 clones, approximately 88% occurring once. The sample here was peripheral blood, taken 28 days after the second dose of the MenACWY control vaccine. These receptor sequences come from an adult who received the MenACWY meningococcal vaccine as a control.

The chain combines TRBV3-1 (or the pseudogene TRBV3-2) with TRBJ1-2; the D gene is possibly TRBD1 (6 bases). The V end was cut by 2 bases, the J end by 3 bases, with 13 bases between. CDR1 is LGHDT, CDR2 YNNKEL, per germline (reference sequence). CDR3 length: 15 amino acids. The CDR3 DNA sequence: TGTGCCAGCAGCCAAAAGGGGTCAGGGGACTATGGCTACACCTTC. It specifies CASSQKGSGDYGYTF.

The CDR3 DNA reads TGTGCCAGCAGCCCCCTCGGGGCTAGTGGACAGTTCTTC. This translates into CASSPLGASGQFF. This chain connects TRBV11-2 to TRBJ2-1, with D tentatively TRBD1 or TRBD2 (5 bases each). The CDR3 totals 13 residues. V dropped 5 bases and J dropped 13 bases, with 18 bases sitting between them. The germline CDR1 and CDR2 sequences are SGHAT and FQNNGV.

The chain joins TRBV12-3 or TRBV12-4 to TRBJ2-3; TRBD2 is a possible D gene (5 bases). The CDR3 has 13 residues. V was clipped by 3 bases and J by 4 bases, with 8 bases between them. CDR3 bases: TGTGCCAGCAGTTTGTTTAGCGCAGATACGCAGTATTTT. It codes for CASSLFSADTQYF.

The rearrangement uses TRBV5-1 and TRBJ2-5; 9 nucleotides align to TRBD1. With V trimmed by 4 bases and J by 4 bases, 8 bases remained unmatched. The CDR3 consists of 15 residues. Germline V gene data show CDR1 as SGHRS and CDR2 as YFSETQ. The CDR3 protein is CASSDDRGKGETQYF. CDR3 DNA: TGCGCCAGCAGCGACGACAGGGGGAAAGGAGAGACCCAGTACTTC.

This chain joins TRBV6-5 and TRBJ2-1; the D gene is possibly TRBD1 (6 bases). The germline V gene encodes CDR1 MNHEY and CDR2 SVGAGI. The V end was cut by 6 bases, the J end by 4 bases, with 16 bases between. The CDR3 loop spans 15 amino acids. The CDR3 is CASSPQGKIYNEQFF. In nucleotides, the CDR3 is TGTGCCAGCAGCCCCCAGGGGAAAATATACAATGAGCAGTTCTTC.

The chain is built from TRBV30 and TRBJ2-6, with 7 bases aligning to TRBD1. Losses at the gene ends were 2 bases for V and 1 base for J; bases not matched to a gene: 8. This CDR3 spans 17 amino acids. CDR1 is GTSNPN and CDR2 is SVGIG in the germline V gene (reference sequence). As DNA, the CDR3 is TGTGCCTGGAGTTCGACAGGGCAGGAGTCTGGGGCCAACGTCCTGACTTTC. Encoded protein: CAWSSTGQESGANVLTF. Combining the CDR3 with reference TRBV30 and TRBJ2-6 gives the whole variable domain SQTIHQWPATLVQPVGSPLSLECTVEGTSNPNLYWYRQAAGRGLQLLFYSVGIGQISSEVPQNLSASRPQDRQFILSSKKLLLSDSGFYLCAWSSTGQESGANVLTFGAGSRLTVL.

The chain has TRBV19 and TRBJ1-5; the match to TRBD1 covers 9 bases. V trimming: 7 bases; J trimming: 5 bases; junction bases outside the gene matches: 9. CDR1 is LNHDA, CDR2 SQIVND, per germline (reference sequence). The CDR3 is 15 amino acids. CDR3 in DNA: TGTGCCAGTAACTCCGGGACAGGGCTATATCAGCCCCAGCATTTT. The encoded protein is CASNSGTGLYQPQHF.

The chain combines TRBV5-1 with TRBJ1-1, with a possible D match to TRBD1 (5 bases). The CDR3 sequence is 15 residues long. Germline V lookup: CDR1 SGHRS, CDR2 YFSETQ. V was cut by 4 bases and J by 0 bases, with 13 bases left in between. The CDR3 sequence: CASSPDSGLNTEAFF. The CDR3 DNA follows: TGCGCCAGCAGCCCCGACAGCGGTCTGAACACTGAAGCTTTCTTT. Drawing the rest from reference TRBV5-1 and TRBJ1-1, the complete variable domain is KAGVTQTPRYLIKTRGQQVTLSCSPISGHRSVSWYQQTPGQGLQFLFEYFSETQRNKGNFPGRFSGRQFSNSRSEMNVSTLELGDSALYLCASSPDSGLNTEAFFGQGTRLTVV.

The V gene is TRBV7-9, the J gene TRBJ2-3, with TRBD1 matching 9 bases. V trimming: 4 bases; J trimming: 1 base; junction bases outside the gene matches: 6. Germline loops: CDR1 SEHNR, CDR2 FQNEAQ (reference sequence). The CDR3 length is 16 residues. Written as DNA, the CDR3 is TGTGCCAGCAGCTCCTCCTGGACAGGGGGCACAGATACGCAGTATTTT. Residues: CASSSSWTGGTDTQYF.

The V gene is TRBV28, the J gene TRBJ2-1, with 9 bases aligning to TRBD2. The CDR3 sequence is 14 residues long. Unmatched junction bases numbered 2, after V lost 2 bases and J lost 6 bases. Germline CDR1 and CDR2: MDHEN and SYDVKM. DNA of the CDR3: TGTGCCAGCAGTTTAGCGGGGGGGCGCAATGAGCAGTTCTTC. Translation: CASSLAGGRNEQFF.

This clone appeared a single time. This sequence joins TRBV10-3 and TRBJ1-1; 8 bases line up with TRBD1. Per germline, CDR1 ENHRY and CDR2 SYGVKD. Trimming removed 7 bases from V and 4 bases from J; junction bases left unmatched: 2. CDR3 length equals 12 residues. The CDR3 spells CAITGQGTEAFF. The CDR3 nucleotides read TGTGCCATCACCGGACAGGGCACTGAAGCTTTCTTT.

This clone was picked up one time. The rearrangement uses TRBV27 and TRBJ1-2; 10 positions agree with TRBD1. This CDR3 has 12 residues. CDR1 is MNHEY and CDR2 is SMNVEV in the germline V gene (reference sequence). V gave up 5 bases and J gave up 12 bases; unmatched junction bases: 6. CDR3 sequence reads: CASSPTGGSHTF. The CDR3 DNA follows: TGTGCCAGCAGTCCGACAGGGGGCTCTCACACCTTC.

The gene calls are TRBV20-1 and TRBJ1-1, with D perhaps matching TRBD1 (5 bases). Germline-derived CDR1 and CDR2 are DFQATT and SNEGSKA (reference sequence). Deletions cut 7 bases from V and 7 bases from J, with 13 bases between. The CDR3 length is 11 residues. The CDR3 DNA follows: TGCAGTGTCAGGGAAGGGCGTGAAGCTTTCTTT. As protein: CSVREGREAFF.

The rearrangement uses TRBV7-9 and TRBJ1-4; TRBD1 matches at 7 bases. This CDR3 has 16 residues. The V gene end was trimmed by 5 bases and the J gene end by 0 bases; junction bases not matched to a gene: 6. Germline CDR1 is SEHNR and CDR2 is FQNEAQ (reference sequence). CDR3 residues: CASSLRQGATNEKLFF. The DNA for the CDR3 is TGTGCCAGCAGCCTGCGACAGGGTGCAACTAATGAAAAACTGTTTTTT.

This clone was seen a single time. The rearrangement links TRBV19 to TRBJ1-1; 10 bases fit TRBD1. Germline CDR1 reads LNHDA; CDR2 reads SQIVND (reference sequence). The trim removed 5 bases at V and 5 bases at J, leaving 8 bases unmatched. The CDR3 consists of 15 residues. The CDR3 reads CASSRWTGGKTEAFF. DNA of the CDR3: TGTGCCAGTAGTCGCTGGACAGGGGGGAAAACTGAAGCTTTCTTT.

This sequence joins TRBV7-3 and TRBJ2-2; 7 bases are a match to TRBD1. V shed 5 bases, J shed 6 bases, and the junction held 6 bases outside the gene matches. Germline values: CDR1 SGHTA, CDR2 FQGTGA. This CDR3 spans 14 amino acids. The CDR3 is CASSPGQSAGELFF. CDR3 sequence (DNA): TGTGCCAGCAGCCCGGGACAGTCTGCCGGGGAGCTGTTTTTT.

V gene TRBV13 combines with J gene TRBJ1-1; D gene unclear. The CDR3 length is 13 residues. Trimming took off 3 bases at V and 1 base at J, with 6 bases between the two ends. The V gene's germline CDR1 is PRHDT and CDR2 FYEKMQ (reference sequence). The CDR3 nucleotides are TGTGCCAGCAGCTTCAATACGAACACTGAAGCTTTCTTT. Protein: CASSFNTNTEAFF.

The chain employs TRBV19 and TRBJ1-4; a possible D gene is TRBD1 (5 bases). The CDR3 length is 15 residues. Looked up from germline, CDR1 is LNHDA and CDR2 is SQIVND (reference sequence). Trimming stripped 6 bases from V and 5 bases from J, with 16 bases between. The CDR3 sequence: CASRQALYVNEKLFF. CDR3 bases: TGTGCCAGTAGACAGGCGCTATATGTCAATGAAAAACTGTTTTTT.

The chain employs TRBV11-1 and TRBJ2-2, with TRBD1 matching over 7 bases. Germline V gene lookup returns CDR1 SGHAT and CDR2 FQDESV (reference sequence). CDR3 length: 15 residues. J gave up 3 bases and V 6 bases, and 7 bases lay outside the gene matches. The DNA for the CDR3 is TGTGCCAGCAGAAGTGACAGGGCTGACACCGGGGAGCTGTTTTTT. The encoded protein is CASRSDRADTGELFF.

This clone was counted a few times. The chain links TRBV3-1 (or the pseudogene TRBV3-2) to TRBJ1-2, with 10 bases aligning to TRBD1. This CDR3 is built from 19 residues. The germline gives CDR1 LGHDT, CDR2 YNNKEL (reference sequence). V was pared by 0 bases and J by 3 bases, with 13 bases of the junction left unmatched. Here the CDR3 reads CASSQDMGTGVWLDYGYTF. The DNA of the CDR3 is TGTGCCAGCAGCCAAGATATGGGGACAGGGGTTTGGCTTGACTATGGCTACACCTTC.

The gene calls are TRBV7-2 and TRBJ1-1; D not resolved. Germline assignment: CDR1 SGHTA and CDR2 FQGNSA. The V end was cut by 5 bases, the J end by 4 bases, with 14 bases between. The CDR3 is 14 residues long. The CDR3 bases are TGTGCCAGCAGCCCGGTAGGATCGAGCACTGAAGCTTTCTTT. This gives the protein CASSPVGSSTEAFF.

The chain combines TRBV9 with TRBJ1-2; 11 nucleotides agree with TRBD1. Germline trimming cut 3 bases from V and 7 bases from J; bases unmatched to any gene: 14. CDR1 and CDR2 from the germline V gene are SGDLS and YYNGEE. There are 17 residues in the CDR3. CDR3 loop: CASSATGTGGRIGGYTF. The CDR3 DNA reads as TGTGCCAGCAGCGCCACTGGGACAGGGGGTCGAATAGGTGGCTACACCTTC.

V is TRBV27 and J is TRBJ1-6; 12 bases fit TRBD1. The CDR3 is 17 amino acids. The J segment lost 10 bases and the V segment lost 6 bases, leaving 13 bases of the junction unmatched. The germline CDR1 and CDR2 sequences are MNHEY and SMNVEV (reference sequence). CDR3 nucleotides: TGTGCCAGCAGGGTAACTTCCGGGACAGGGGGCTCGTCACCCCTCCACTTT. Its protein is CASRVTSGTGGSSPLHF.

In nucleotides, the CDR3 is TGTGCCACGTCAAACGGGGCCGGACCCTCTGGGGCCAACGTCCTGACTTTC. Translating gives CATSNGAGPSGANVLTF. J is TRBJ2-6 and V is TRBV27; either TRBD1 or TRBD2 may supply D (5 bases each). Germline assignment: CDR1 MNHEY and CDR2 SMNVEV (reference sequence). The CDR3 has 17 amino acids. V was pared by 10 bases and J by 0 bases, with 19 bases between.